The clone carrying this TCR beta chain was seen a handful of times. At one end, the junction sequence differs from germline, possibly due to a read error. TCRdb passed the 5' RACE reads through MiXCR, listing each CDR3 protein once. The top ten hold about 10% of the sample, which has fewer than 450,000 distinct CDR3 sequences, around 24% seen once. The CDR3 sequence is 15 residues long. Germline CDR1 reads SGHRS; CDR2 reads YFSETQ. The sample originates from a study of T-cell memory formation after mild COVID-19. Sequencing was carried out using PBMCs or a T cell subset sorted from them (not recorded which). The receptor comes from an adult woman who had mild COVID-19 (a few samples of this study predate the infection). Cell type and time point are not known. J is TRBJ2-5 and V is TRBV5-1; the D gene could be TRBD1 or TRBD2 (6 bases each). The DNA of the CDR3 is TGCGCCAGCAGCTACGGGGCTGGGGGGCAAGATACCCAGTACTTC. Translated: CASSYGAGGQDTQYF.